This T cell receptor beta chain was found in a study of T cell responses to AZD1222 COVID-19 vaccine. The data were produced by immunoSEQ multiplex PCR, yet TCRdb's version contains in-frame clones alone and is incomplete. In the table there are approximately 42,000 clones, approximately 88% of which are singletons. Pooled together were second doses at about 4 or about 12 weeks. With regard to this clone: Its antigen is not known.

The CDR3 spans 15 residues. Germline CDR1 SGHDT, CDR2 YYEEEE. Trimming removed 3 bases at V and 2 bases at J, with 13 bases between. Findings of the study overall: Only 5 or 6 AZD1222 recipients were seropositive at baseline. Increased Spike-specific TCR breadth and depth were observed after two AZD1222 doses.

The sequence derives from an adult who received the AZD1222 COVID-19 vaccine. Here the sequenced sample was peripheral blood, taken 28 days after the second AZD1222 dose. The chain combines TRBV5-6 with TRBJ2-3; unclear D gene. The CDR3: CASSWASEHTDTQYF. The DNA of the CDR3 is TGTGCCAGCAGCTGGGCCTCCGAACACACAGATACGCAGTATTTT.